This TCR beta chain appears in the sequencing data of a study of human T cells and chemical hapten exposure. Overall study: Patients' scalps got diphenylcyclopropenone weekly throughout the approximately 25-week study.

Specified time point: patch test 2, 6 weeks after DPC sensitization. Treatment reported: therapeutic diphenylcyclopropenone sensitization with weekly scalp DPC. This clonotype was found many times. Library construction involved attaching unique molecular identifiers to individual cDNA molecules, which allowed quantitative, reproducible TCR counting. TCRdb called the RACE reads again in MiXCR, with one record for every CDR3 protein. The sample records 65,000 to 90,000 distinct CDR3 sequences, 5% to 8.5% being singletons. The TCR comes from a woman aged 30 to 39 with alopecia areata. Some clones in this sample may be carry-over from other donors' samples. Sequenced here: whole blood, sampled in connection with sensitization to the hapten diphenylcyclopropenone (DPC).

CDR3 in amino acids: CASSWTGAGETQYF. The CDR3 DNA reads as TGCGCCAGCAGCTGGACGGGGGCGGGGGAGACCCAGTACTTC. The rearrangement uses TRBV5-1 and TRBJ2-5; possibly TRBD1 or TRBD2 for D (6 bases each). CDR3 size: 14 residues. Germline CDR1 is SGHRS and CDR2 is YFSETQ. The germline V and J ends were trimmed by 3 bases and 5 bases, with 14 bases remaining between them. Supplemented by reference TRBV5-1 and TRBJ2-5, the full variable domain reads KAGVTQTPRYLIKTRGQQVTLSCSPISGHRSVSWYQQTPGQGLQFLFEYFSETQRNKGNFPGRFSGRQFSNSRSEMNVSTLELGDSALYLCASSWTGAGETQYFGPGTRLLVL.